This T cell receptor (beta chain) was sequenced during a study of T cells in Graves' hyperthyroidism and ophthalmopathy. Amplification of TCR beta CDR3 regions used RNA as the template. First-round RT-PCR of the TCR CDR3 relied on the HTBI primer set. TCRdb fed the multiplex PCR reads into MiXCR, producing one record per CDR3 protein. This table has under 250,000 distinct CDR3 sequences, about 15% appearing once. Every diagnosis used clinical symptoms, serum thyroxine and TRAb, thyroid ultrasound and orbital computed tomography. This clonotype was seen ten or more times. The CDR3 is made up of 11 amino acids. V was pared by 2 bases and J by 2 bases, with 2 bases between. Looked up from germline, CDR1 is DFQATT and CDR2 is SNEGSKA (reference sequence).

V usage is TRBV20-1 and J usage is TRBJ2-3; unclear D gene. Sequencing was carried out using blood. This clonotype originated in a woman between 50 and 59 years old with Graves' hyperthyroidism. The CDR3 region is CSARLTDTQYF. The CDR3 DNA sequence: TGCAGTGCTAGACTCACAGATACGCAGTATTTT.